The rows below give T cell receptor beta chains drawn from one sample of a study of response to subunit inactivated influenza vaccine. Using its own MiXCR run on the RT-PCR reads, TCRdb lists one record per CDR3 protein. The repertoire holds fewer than 700,000 distinct CDR3 sequences, with about an eighth as singletons. The material was PBMCs from blood, obtained 35 to 45 days after vaccination. The receptors originated from a man aged 50-60 years who received an inactivated influenza vaccine. Each CDR3 is given with its conserved first and last residue. D genes are given only for firm matches. The size of a clone is reported for some rows only, either as once, few or many, or as a class for expanded clones.

CDR3 length: 13; J gene: TRBJ1-2; D gene: TRBD1; clone size: few; V gene: TRBV5-1; CDR3 DNA: TGCGCCAGCAGCCCCGCGGGGACAGGGAGCTACACCTTC; CDR3 protein: CASSPAGTGSYTF
CDR3 length: 14; J gene: TRBJ2-7; D gene: TRBD2; clone size: many; V gene: TRBV6-2/TRBV6-3; CDR3 DNA: TGTGCCAGCAGTTACTCTCTAGCGGACTACGAGCAGTACTTC; CDR3 protein: CASSYSLADYEQYF
CDR3 length: 11; J gene: TRBJ1-1; D gene: -; clone size: many; V gene: TRBV5-1; CDR3 DNA: TGCGCCAGCAGCATGGACACTGAAGCTTTCTTT; CDR3 protein: CASSMDTEAFF
CDR3 length: 13; J gene: TRBJ2-1; D gene: TRBD2; clone size: few; V gene: TRBV27; CDR3 DNA: TGTGCCAGCAGACTAGCGGATTACAATGAGCAGTTCTTC; CDR3 protein: CASRLADYNEQFF
CDR3 length: 12; J gene: TRBJ1-5; D gene: -; clone size: few; V gene: TRBV25-1; CDR3 DNA: TGTGCCAGCACCGATGGGGTTGGGCCCCAGCATTTT; CDR3 protein: CASTDGVGPQHF
CDR3 length: 15; J gene: TRBJ2-6; D gene: -; clone size: many; V gene: TRBV4-2; CDR3 DNA: TGTGCCAGCAGCCCCCGACTATCTGGGGCCAACGTCCTGACTTTC; CDR3 protein: CASSPRLSGANVLTF
CDR3 length: 15; J gene: TRBJ2-4; D gene: TRBD1; clone size: few; V gene: TRBV25-1; CDR3 DNA: TGTGCCAGCAGTGCCTCAGGGGGCCGAAAAAACATTCAGTACTTC; CDR3 protein: CASSASGGRKNIQYF
CDR3 length: 13; J gene: TRBJ2-3; D gene: -; clone size: many; V gene: TRBV5-1; CDR3 DNA: TGCGCCAGCAGTACAGGGAGCACAGATACGCAGTATTTT; CDR3 protein: CASSTGSTDTQYF
CDR3 length: 15; J gene: TRBJ2-7; D gene: -; clone size: -; V gene: TRBV4-1; CDR3 DNA: TGCGCCAGCAGTCACGCCCCCGGTGCCTTGTACGAGCAGTACTTC; CDR3 protein: CASSHAPGALYEQYF
CDR3 length: 18; J gene: TRBJ2-3; D gene: TRBD2; clone size: few; V gene: TRBV4-3; CDR3 DNA: TGCGCCAGCAGCCAAGTTTTGCGGGGGGAAGCCTACACAGATACGCAGTATTTT; CDR3 protein: CASSQVLRGEAYTDTQYF
CDR3 length: 13; J gene: TRBJ2-3; D gene: -; clone size: many; V gene: TRBV24-1; CDR3 DNA: TGTGCCACCATGGCTGGCGGGGCAGATACGCAGTATTTT; CDR3 protein: CATMAGGADTQYF
CDR3 length: 18; J gene: TRBJ1-1; D gene: -; clone size: -; V gene: TRBV12-3/TRBV12-4; CDR3 DNA: TGTGCCAGCAGTTTGTTACTTCAGGGTGGCGGCCTGAACACTGAAGCTTTCTTT; CDR3 protein: CASSLLLQGGGLNTEAFF
CDR3 length: 16; J gene: TRBJ2-2; D gene: TRBD2; clone size: few; V gene: TRBV18; CDR3 DNA: TGTGCCAGCTCACCCGGGACTAGCGGACCATTCGGGGAGCTGTTTTTT; CDR3 protein: CASSPGTSGPFGELFF
CDR3 length: 17; J gene: TRBJ1-6; D gene: -; clone size: -; V gene: TRBV5-6; CDR3 DNA: TGTGCCAGCAGCTTGCTCCAGGCAGGGTCCTATAATTCACCCCTCCACTTT; CDR3 protein: CASSLLQAGSYNSPLHF
CDR3 length: 16; J gene: TRBJ2-1; D gene: -; clone size: -; V gene: TRBV3-1; CDR3 DNA: TGTGCCAGCAGCCAGGCCGATCCCGTACCCAGTAATGAGCAGTTCTTC; CDR3 protein: CASSQADPVPSNEQFF
CDR3 length: 17; J gene: TRBJ2-7; D gene: -; clone size: few; V gene: TRBV3-1; CDR3 DNA: TGTGCCAGCAGCCAAGAATTTGTGGGAGTTTTAACGTCCGAGCAGTACTTC; CDR3 protein: CASSQEFVGVLTSEQYF